The rows below give T cell receptor beta chains drawn from one sample of a study of cytomegalovirus exposure and HLA in healthy donors. Sequencing was performed with immunoSEQ multiplex PCR; in TCRdb, only in-frame clones are kept and a portion is missing. Of 200,000 or so clones listed, 70% to 85% are singletons. The source material was PBMCs. The receptor set was obtained from a woman aged 30 to 39 in good health and CMV-seropositive. Both conserved end residues are part of each CDR3. D genes are given only for firm matches. A clone size is listed for some rows: how often the clone was seen (once, few, many), or a class if it is expanded.

clone size | D gene | CDR3 length | J gene | V gene | CDR3 DNA | CDR3 protein
once | TRBD2 | 14 | TRBJ2-3 | TRBV9 | TGTGCCAGCAGCGCATTAGCGGGACAAGATACGCAGTATTTT | CASSALAGQDTQYF
NA | NA | 13 | TRBJ2-3 | TRBV28 | TGTGCCATCACGGGGTTTGGGACAGATACGCAGTATTTT | CAITGFGTDTQYF
NA | TRBD1 | 15 | TRBJ1-1 | TRBV5-6 | TGTGCCAGCAGCCGGGTCCCAGGGGGCGGCACTGAAGCTTTCTTT | CASSRVPGGGTEAFF
NA | NA | 15 | TRBJ2-3 | TRBV19 | TGTGCCAGTACCAACCCTGGACTATTCCCAGATACGCAGTATTTT | CASTNPGLFPDTQYF
NA | NA | 15 | TRBJ2-1 | TRBV6-1 | TGTGCCAGCAGTGAAGGAGGAGGGGGCTGGGATGAGCAGTTCTTC | CASSEGGGGWDEQFF
NA | NA | 18 | TRBJ2-7 | TRBV30 | TGTGCCTGGAGTGTACGGTATCGAGGTCGACAGCAGTCCTACGAGCAGTACTTC | CAWSVRYRGRQQSYEQYF
NA | TRBD1 | 15 | TRBJ2-7 | TRBV7-9 | TGTGCCAGCAGCTTAGCTAGGGACAGGGGCCACGAGCAGTACTTC | CASSLARDRGHEQYF
NA | TRBD2 | 16 | TRBJ2-5 | TRBV7-7 | TGTGCTAGCAGCTTAGGGCTAGCGGGGGCCCAAGAGACCCAGTACTTC | CASSLGLAGAQETQYF
NA | NA | 13 | TRBJ1-1 | TRBV30 | TGTGCCTGGACGACAGCTCTGAACACTGAAGCTTTCTTT | CAWTTALNTEAFF
once | NA | 11 | TRBJ1-2 | TRBV19 | TGTGCCAGCAACAGGGTTGGCGGCTACACCTTC | CASNRVGGYTF
NA | TRBD2 | 13 | TRBJ2-5 | TRBV28 | TGTGCCAGCAGGAGCGGGGGGCAAGAGACCCAGTACTTC | CASRSGGQETQYF
once | NA | 15 | TRBJ2-1 | TRBV5-1 | TGCGCCAGCAGCCCCGGTGAGGGCCCCCACAATGAGCAGTTCTTC | CASSPGEGPHNEQFF
NA | TRBD2 | 12 | TRBJ2-4 | TRBV29-1 | TGCAGCGACCCCCCGGGACTACCCATTCAGTACTTC | CSDPPGLPIQYF
few | NA | 13 | TRBJ2-7 | TRBV19 | TGTGCCAGTTCCCGGACAGTGGGCTACGAGCAGTACTTC | CASSRTVGYEQYF
NA | TRBD1 | 14 | TRBJ1-2 | TRBV4-1 | TGCGCCAGCAGCCAAGAGGGGACAGGTAGAAGCTACACCTTC | CASSQEGTGRSYTF
NA | NA | 14 | TRBJ1-5 | TRBV5-6 | TGTGCCAGCAGCTTGGAACCAGAAAATCAGCCCCAGCATTTT | CASSLEPENQPQHF
NA | NA | 15 | TRBJ1-5 | TRBV10-3 | TGTGCCATCAGCCTAGACGGGTCGCCAGATCAGCCCCAGCATTTT | CAISLDGSPDQPQHF
NA | TRBD1 | 17 | TRBJ1-4 | TRBV7-2 | TGTGCCAGCAGCTTAGAGCGCGGACAGGGAACTAATGAAAAACTGTTTTTT | CASSLERGQGTNEKLFF
NA | TRBD2 | 18 | TRBJ2-1 | TRBV28 | TGTGCCAGCAGTTTCCTTCCTAGCGGGAGGGGGGCCTACAATGAGCAGTTCTTC | CASSFLPSGRGAYNEQFF
NA | TRBD1 | 15 | TRBJ1-5 | TRBV19 | TGTGCCAGTAGTATAAGGCAGGGGGCAGGACAGCCCCAGCATTTT | CASSIRQGAGQPQHF
once | NA | 14 | TRBJ2-3 | TRBV7-3 | TGTGCCAGCAGCGCCGGACTGCCCACAGATACGCAGTATTTT | CASSAGLPTDTQYF
NA | NA | 14 | TRBJ1-1 | TRBV30 | TGTGCCTGGGAAAGAGGGGAGGTAAACACTGAAGCTTTCTTT | CAWERGEVNTEAFF
few | TRBD2 | 18 | TRBJ2-5 | TRBV2 | TGTGCCAGCAGTGAAGCGCTTTCGGCTAGCGGGAGAGAAGAGACCCAGTACTTC | CASSEALSASGREETQYF
NA | NA | 13 | TRBJ1-2 | TRBV19 | TGTGCCAGTACCACCCGGGACACCTATGGCTACACCTTC | CASTTRDTYGYTF
NA | NA | 14 | TRBJ1-4 | TRBV18 | TGTGCCAGCTCACCAGGGGCCACTAATGAAAAACTGTTTTTT | CASSPGATNEKLFF
few | NA | 17 | TRBJ1-5 | TRBV15 | TGTGCCACCAGCAGAGAGGTAACAGGGTCTGGCAATCAGCCCCAGCATTTT | CATSREVTGSGNQPQHF
NA | NA | 13 | TRBJ2-5 | TRBV27 | TGTGCCAGCAGGCCGGGACTTCAAGAGACCCAGTACTTC | CASRPGLQETQYF
NA | TRBD1 | 11 | TRBJ2-7 | TRBV30 | TGTGCCTGGAGCGACAGGGATGAGCAGTACTTC | CAWSDRDEQYF
many | TRBD1 | 16 | TRBJ1-5 | TRBV27 | TGTGCCAGCAGTTTATCAGGGACAGCTCCCTTTCAGCCCCAGCATTTT | CASSLSGTAPFQPQHF
NA | NA | 13 | TRBJ2-5 | TRBV7-2 | TGTGCCAGCAGCTTGGACTCCGGAGAGACCCAGTACTTC | CASSLDSGETQYF
once | TRBD1 | 16 | TRBJ2-7 | TRBV6-1 | TGTGCCAGCAGTGAACGTATACCCTCCACAGGGGGCGAGCAGTACTTC | CASSERIPSTGGEQYF
NA | NA | 19 | TRBJ1-4 | TRBV2 | TGTGCCAGCAGTGAATTTGTTGCCGTGGCGGGGTTCTCTAATGAAAAACTGTTTTTT | CASSEFVAVAGFSNEKLFF
NA | TRBD1 | 17 | TRBJ2-7 | TRBV5-6 | TGTGCCAGCAGCTCCTTCCGCCTGGACAGGACGATTTACGAGCAGTACTTC | CASSSFRLDRTIYEQYF
once | NA | 15 | TRBJ2-3 | TRBV5-1 | TGCGCCAGCAGCTTGACAGAAAGTTCCACAGATACGCAGTATTTT | CASSLTESSTDTQYF
few | TRBD1 | 12 | TRBJ1-2 | TRBV7-9 | TGTGCCAGCCGCGGGGACAGGAGTGGCTACACCTTC | CASRGDRSGYTF
NA | NA | 13 | TRBJ2-1 | TRBV6-5 | TGTGCCAGCAGCAGAGAGGGTTTTGATGAGCAGTTCTTC | CASSREGFDEQFF
NA | TRBD1 | 13 | TRBJ2-7 | TRBV19 | TGTGCCAGTAGGGGACAGGGGTTCAACGAGCAGTACTTC | CASRGQGFNEQYF
NA | NA | 16 | TRBJ2-7 | TRBV7-9 | TGTGCCAGCAGCAGTATTCCGACTCTTAGCTCCTACGAGCAGTACTTC | CASSSIPTLSSYEQYF
NA | NA | 15 | TRBJ1-2 | TRBV29-1 | TGCAGCGTTGAAGATAGGGAGGAAAATAACTATGGCTACACCTTC | CSVEDREENNYGYTF
NA | TRBD1 | 14 | TRBJ2-1 | TRBV28 | TGTGCCAGCAGTTTACGGGACAGGGGGGGAGAGCAGTTCTTC | CASSLRDRGGEQFF